This paragraph reports one T cell receptor beta chain. CDR3 length equals 14 residues. CDR1 and CDR2 from the germline V gene are SGDLS and YYNGEE. Trimming stripped 0 bases from V and 0 bases from J, with 5 bases between. These data belong to a study of blood T cell repertoires in COVID-19. Study-wide context: The study drew acute and convalescent COVID-19 samples from the United States, Italy and Spain. The cDNA or gDNA used as material had been derived from T cells, B-cell-depleted T cells, or PBMCs.

In the authors' workflow: By means of reference gene primer amplification, nucleated cell counts were estimated. Some clones are missing from TCRdb's copy, which holds only in-frame ones; the method was immunoSEQ multiplex PCR. V and J calls plus clone size are reproduced from that table; the DNA served to infer D and trimming. This table holds roughly 70,000 clones, 70% to 90% found once. This receptor was taken from a woman of 80 years or more with active COVID-19. The chain has TRBV9 and TRBJ2-3; D unresolved. The sequencing input was peripheral blood. The CDR3 loop reads CASSVDISTDTQYF. CDR3 coding DNA: TGTGCCAGCAGCGTAGACATAAGCACAGATACGCAGTATTTT.